One TCR beta chain is described in this entry. The data are from a study of cytomegalovirus exposure and HLA in healthy donors. PCR employed 60 Vbeta and 13 Jbeta primers. Libraries were prepared by immunoSEQ multiplex PCR; TCRdb keeps only in-frame clonotypes and omits some of them. This sample has fewer than 120,000 clones, with roughly 86% found just once. The V gene lost 1 base and the J gene lost 4 bases, with 16 bases spanning the gap. The CDR3 covers 16 residues. Germline V gives CDR1 LGHNA, CDR2 YNFKEQ. The TCR comes from a man aged 40-49 years in good health and CMV-seronegative. The sample comprised PBMCs. The chain uses TRBV4-2 and TRBJ1-2; TRBD1 might be the D (6 bases). The CDR3, as DNA: TGTGCCAGCAGCCAAGGGTCGGCAGGGGAGTTCTATGGCTACACCTTC. This sequence encodes CASSQGSAGEFYGYTF.